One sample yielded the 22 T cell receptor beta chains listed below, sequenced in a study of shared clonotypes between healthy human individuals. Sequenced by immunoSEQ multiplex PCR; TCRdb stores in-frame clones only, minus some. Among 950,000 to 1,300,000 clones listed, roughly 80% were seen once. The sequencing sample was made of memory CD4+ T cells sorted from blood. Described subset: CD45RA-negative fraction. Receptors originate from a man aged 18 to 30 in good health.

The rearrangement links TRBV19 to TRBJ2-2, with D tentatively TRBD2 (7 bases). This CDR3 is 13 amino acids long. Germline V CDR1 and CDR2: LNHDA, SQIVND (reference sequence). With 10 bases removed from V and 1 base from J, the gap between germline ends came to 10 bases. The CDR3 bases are TGTGCCACAGCGGGACAGAACACCGGGGAGCTGTTTTTT. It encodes CATAGQNTGELFF.

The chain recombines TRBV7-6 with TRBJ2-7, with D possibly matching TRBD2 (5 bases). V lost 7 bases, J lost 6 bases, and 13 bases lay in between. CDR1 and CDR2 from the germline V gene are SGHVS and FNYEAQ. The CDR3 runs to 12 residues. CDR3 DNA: TGTGCCAGCACCGTCGGGATGGGCGAGCAGTACTTC. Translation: CASTVGMGEQYF.

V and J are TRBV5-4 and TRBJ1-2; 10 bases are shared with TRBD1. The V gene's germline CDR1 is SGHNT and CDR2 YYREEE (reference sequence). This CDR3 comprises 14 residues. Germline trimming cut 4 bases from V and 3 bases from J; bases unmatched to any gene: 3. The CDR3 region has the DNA TGTGCCAGCAGCGGTGGGACAGGGGACTATGGCTACACCTTC. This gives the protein CASSGGTGDYGYTF.

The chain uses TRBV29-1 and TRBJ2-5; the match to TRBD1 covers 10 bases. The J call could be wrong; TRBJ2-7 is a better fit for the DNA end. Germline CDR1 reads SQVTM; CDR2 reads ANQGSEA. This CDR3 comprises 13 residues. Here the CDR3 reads CSGRDRGEGEQYF. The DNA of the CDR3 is TGCAGCGGTCGGGACAGGGGTGAAGGCGAGCAGTACTTC.

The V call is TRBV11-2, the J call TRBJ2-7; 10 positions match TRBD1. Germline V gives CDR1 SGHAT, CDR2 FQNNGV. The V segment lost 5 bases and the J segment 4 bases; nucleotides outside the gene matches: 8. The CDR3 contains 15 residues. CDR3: CASSPGTGAGYEQYF. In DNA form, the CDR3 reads TGTGCCAGCAGCCCCGGGACAGGGGCTGGGTACGAGCAGTACTTC.

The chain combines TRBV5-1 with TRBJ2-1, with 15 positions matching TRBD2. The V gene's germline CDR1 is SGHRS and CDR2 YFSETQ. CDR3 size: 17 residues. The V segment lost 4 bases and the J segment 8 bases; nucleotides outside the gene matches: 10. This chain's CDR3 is CASSRGLAGGPGYEQFF. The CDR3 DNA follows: TGCGCCAGCAGCCGGGGACTAGCGGGAGGCCCTGGCTATGAGCAGTTCTTC.

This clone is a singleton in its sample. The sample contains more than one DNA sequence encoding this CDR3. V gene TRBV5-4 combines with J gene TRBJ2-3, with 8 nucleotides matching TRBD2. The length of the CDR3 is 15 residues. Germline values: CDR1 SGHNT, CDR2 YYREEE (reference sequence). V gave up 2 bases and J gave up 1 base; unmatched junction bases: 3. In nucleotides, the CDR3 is TGTGCCAGCAGCTTACCGGGGGGGCGCACAGATACGCAGTATTTT. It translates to CASSLPGGRTDTQYF.

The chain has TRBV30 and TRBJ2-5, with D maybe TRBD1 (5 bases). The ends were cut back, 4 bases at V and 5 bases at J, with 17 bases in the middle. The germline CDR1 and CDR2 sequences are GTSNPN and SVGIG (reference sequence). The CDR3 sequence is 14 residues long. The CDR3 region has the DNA TGTGCCTGGAAGGGGCATCTCTTTGGGGAGACCCAGTACTTC. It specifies CAWKGHLFGETQYF.

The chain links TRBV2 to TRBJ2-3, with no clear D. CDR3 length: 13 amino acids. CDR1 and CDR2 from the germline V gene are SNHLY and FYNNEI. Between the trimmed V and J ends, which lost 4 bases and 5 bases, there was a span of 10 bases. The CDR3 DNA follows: TGTGCCAGCAGTGTCCTCCGCGGAGATACGCAGTATTTT. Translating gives CASSVLRGDTQYF.

The CDR3, as DNA: TGTGCCAGCAGCTCTGGACGGCTCTCTGGAAACACCATATATTTT. This translates into CASSSGRLSGNTIYF. The V call is TRBV6-5, the J call TRBJ1-3; no clear D gene. Deletions cut 6 bases from V and 0 bases from J, with 12 bases between. Germline CDR1 is MNHEY and CDR2 is SVGAGI. The CDR3 runs 15 residues.

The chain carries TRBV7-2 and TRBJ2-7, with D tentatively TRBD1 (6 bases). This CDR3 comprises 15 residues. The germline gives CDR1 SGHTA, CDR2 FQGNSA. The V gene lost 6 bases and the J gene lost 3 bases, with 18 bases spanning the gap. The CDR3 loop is CASSRSDSAIYEQYF. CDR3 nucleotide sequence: TGTGCCAGCAGTCGATCGGACAGTGCTATCTACGAGCAGTACTTC.

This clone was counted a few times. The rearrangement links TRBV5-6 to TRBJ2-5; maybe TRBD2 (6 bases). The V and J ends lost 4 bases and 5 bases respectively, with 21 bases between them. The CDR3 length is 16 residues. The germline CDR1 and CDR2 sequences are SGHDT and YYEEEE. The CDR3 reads CASSMGLVRNGETQYF. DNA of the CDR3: TGTGCCAGCAGCATGGGACTCGTTCGAAACGGGGAGACCCAGTACTTC.

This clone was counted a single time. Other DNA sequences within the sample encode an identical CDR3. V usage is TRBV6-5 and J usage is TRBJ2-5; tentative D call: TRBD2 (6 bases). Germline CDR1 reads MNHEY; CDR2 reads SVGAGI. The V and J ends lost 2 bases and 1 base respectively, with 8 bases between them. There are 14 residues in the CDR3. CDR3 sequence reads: CASSYGTLQETQYF. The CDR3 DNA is TGTGCCAGCAGTTACGGGACTCTCCAAGAGACCCAGTACTTC.

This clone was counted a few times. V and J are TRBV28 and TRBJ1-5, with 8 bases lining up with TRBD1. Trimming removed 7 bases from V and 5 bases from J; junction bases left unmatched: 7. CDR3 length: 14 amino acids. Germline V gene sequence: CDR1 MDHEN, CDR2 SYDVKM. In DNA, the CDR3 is TGTGCCAGCAACCTAGACAGGGGAGATCAGCCCCAGCATTTT. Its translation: CASNLDRGDQPQHF. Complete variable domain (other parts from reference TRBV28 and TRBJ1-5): DVKVTQSSRYLVKRTGEKVFLECVQDMDHENMFWYRQDPGLGLRLIYFSYDVKMKEKGDIPEGYSVSREKKERFSLILESASTNQTSMYLCASNLDRGDQPQHFGDGTRLSIL.

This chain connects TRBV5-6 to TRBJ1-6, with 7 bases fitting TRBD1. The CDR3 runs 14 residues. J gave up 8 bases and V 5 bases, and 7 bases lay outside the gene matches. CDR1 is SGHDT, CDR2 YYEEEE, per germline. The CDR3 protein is CASRLRDRHSPLHF. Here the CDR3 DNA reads TGTGCCAGCAGGCTCCGGGACAGACATTCACCCCTCCACTTT.

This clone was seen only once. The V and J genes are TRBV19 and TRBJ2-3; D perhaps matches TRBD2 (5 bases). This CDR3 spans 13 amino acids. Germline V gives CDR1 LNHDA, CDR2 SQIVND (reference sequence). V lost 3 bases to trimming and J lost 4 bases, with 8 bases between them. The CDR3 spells CASSMGVADTQYF. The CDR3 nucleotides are TGTGCCAGTAGTATGGGAGTCGCAGATACGCAGTATTTT.

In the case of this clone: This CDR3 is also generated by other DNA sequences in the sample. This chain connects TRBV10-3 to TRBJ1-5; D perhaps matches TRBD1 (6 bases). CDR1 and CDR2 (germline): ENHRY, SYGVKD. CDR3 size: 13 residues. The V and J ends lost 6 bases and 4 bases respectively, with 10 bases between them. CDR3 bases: TGTGCCATCAGCGGGGGCGGTAATCAGCCCCAGCATTTT. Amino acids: CAISGGGNQPQHF.

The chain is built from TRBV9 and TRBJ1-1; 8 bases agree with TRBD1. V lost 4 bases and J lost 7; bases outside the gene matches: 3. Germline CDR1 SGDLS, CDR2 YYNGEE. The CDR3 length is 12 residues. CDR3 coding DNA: TGTGCCAGCAGCACTACAGGGGGTGAAGCTTTCTTT. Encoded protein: CASSTTGGEAFF.

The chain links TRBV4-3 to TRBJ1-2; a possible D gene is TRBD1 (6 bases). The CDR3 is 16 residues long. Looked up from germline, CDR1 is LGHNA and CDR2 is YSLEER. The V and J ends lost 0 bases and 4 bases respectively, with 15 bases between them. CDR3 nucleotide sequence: TGCGCCAGCAGCCAAGATCGGGGGGGCGCGAGCTATGGCTACACCTTC. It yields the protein CASSQDRGGASYGYTF.

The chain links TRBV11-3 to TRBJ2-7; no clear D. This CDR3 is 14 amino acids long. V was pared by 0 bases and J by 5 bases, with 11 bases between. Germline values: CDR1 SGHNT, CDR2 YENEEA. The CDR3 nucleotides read TGTGCCAGCAGCTTAGATGGCAGTAGCCACGAGCAGTACTTC. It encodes CASSLDGSSHEQYF.

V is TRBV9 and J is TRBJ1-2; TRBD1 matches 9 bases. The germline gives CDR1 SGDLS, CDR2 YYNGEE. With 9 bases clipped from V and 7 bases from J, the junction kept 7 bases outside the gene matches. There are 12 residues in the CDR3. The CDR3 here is CATSQGAPGYTF. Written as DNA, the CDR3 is TGTGCCACCTCACAGGGGGCGCCTGGCTACACCTTC.

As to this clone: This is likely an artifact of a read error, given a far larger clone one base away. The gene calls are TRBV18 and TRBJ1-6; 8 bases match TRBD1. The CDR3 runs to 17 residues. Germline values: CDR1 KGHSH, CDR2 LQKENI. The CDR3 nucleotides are TGTGCCAGCCCACCCAGCGACAGGGGAAAGGTGCGGTCACCCCTCCACTTT. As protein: CASPPSDRGKVRSPLHF.